The 20 T cell receptor beta chains presented below share a single source sample, sequenced in a study of T cells in Graves' hyperthyroidism and ophthalmopathy. RNA transcripts gave rise to amplified TCR beta CDR3 regions. When the TCR CDR3 underwent first-round RT-PCR, the HTBI primer set was used. Each CDR3 protein is one row after TCRdb ran MiXCR on the multiplex PCR reads. The sample consists of around 600,000 distinct CDR3 sequences, 15% to 19% of them appearing once. Sequenced sample: blood. Every receptor here comes from a woman between 25 and 40 years old with Graves' hyperthyroidism.

This clonotype was detected ten times or more. The chain links TRBV6-2 or TRBV6-3 to TRBJ2-7; 8 nucleotides agree with TRBD2. There are 13 residues in the CDR3. Germline assignment: CDR1 MNHEY and CDR2 SVGEGT. J gave up 4 bases and V 7 bases, and 6 bases lay outside the gene matches. CDR3 coding DNA: TGTGCCAGCATGAACGGGAGGGCATACGAGCAGTACTTC. Protein product: CASMNGRAYEQYF.

The chain recombines TRBV6-1 with TRBJ2-1; 7 nucleotides align to TRBD2. Germline lookup yields CDR1 MNHNS and CDR2 SASEGT. V trimming: 5 bases; J trimming: 4 bases; junction bases outside the gene matches: 8. The CDR3 has 15 amino acids. CDR3 loop: CASSRAGLEYNEQFF. In DNA form, the CDR3 reads TGTGCCAGCAGTCGAGCGGGACTCGAATACAATGAGCAGTTCTTC.

This clonotype was picked up a small number of times. The rearrangement joins TRBV28 to TRBJ2-2; no firm D call. The germline V gene has CDR1 MDHEN and CDR2 SYDVKM. V lost 2 bases, J lost 0 bases, and 7 bases lay in between. This CDR3 is 15 amino acids long. DNA for the CDR3: TGTGCCAGCAGTTTAACCACCACGAACACCGGGGAGCTGTTTTTT. Amino acids: CASSLTTTNTGELFF. The full variable domain, with the rest looked up from reference TRBV28 and TRBJ2-2, is DVKVTQSSRYLVKRTGEKVFLECVQDMDHENMFWYRQDPGLGLRLIYFSYDVKMKEKGDIPEGYSVSREKKERFSLILESASTNQTSMYLCASSLTTTNTGELFFGEGSRLTVL.

There are many counts of this clonotype. V gene TRBV9 combines with J gene TRBJ1-2; 8 bases align to TRBD1. Germline-derived CDR1 and CDR2 are SGDLS and YYNGEE. The CDR3 has 14 residues. V was pared by 4 bases and J by 4 bases, with 6 bases of the junction left unmatched. CDR3 amino acids: CASSPTTGGYGYTF. CDR3 nucleotide sequence: TGTGCCAGCAGCCCGACCACAGGGGGCTATGGCTACACCTTC.

This clonotype was detected a few times. This sequence joins TRBV28 and TRBJ1-6, with a possible D match to TRBD1 (5 bases). In germline, CDR1 is MDHEN, CDR2 SYDVKM. There are 16 residues in the CDR3. With 2 bases removed from V and 11 bases from J, the gap between germline ends came to 19 bases. The CDR3 loop is CASSLPIIGGLPPLHF. Written as DNA, the CDR3 is TGTGCCAGCAGTTTACCCATCATCGGGGGTCTCCCACCCCTCCACTTT. The full variable domain, with the rest looked up from reference TRBV28 and TRBJ1-6, is DVKVTQSSRYLVKRTGEKVFLECVQDMDHENMFWYRQDPGLGLRLIYFSYDVKMKEKGDIPEGYSVSREKKERFSLILESASTNQTSMYLCASSLPIIGGLPPLHFGNGTRLTVT.

This clonotype was detected only a few times. Written as DNA, the CDR3 is TGTGCCAGCACCTCGGGGGCCTACACAGATACGCAGTATTTT. Protein sequence: CASTSGAYTDTQYF. This rearrangement joins TRBV7-6 to TRBJ2-3; either TRBD1 or TRBD2 may supply D (6 bases each). The CDR3 contains 14 residues. Germline CDR1 and CDR2: SGHVS and FNYEAQ. V was clipped by 7 bases and J by 2 bases, with 13 bases between them.

This clonotype was seen repeatedly, ten times or more. The chain carries TRBV28 and TRBJ2-7; no firm D call. The CDR3 is 12 amino acids. The germline V gene encodes CDR1 MDHEN and CDR2 SYDVKM. V lost 3 bases, J lost 5 bases, and 8 bases lay in between. The chain's CDR3 is CASSLVEHEQYF. The CDR3 DNA sequence: TGTGCCAGCAGTTTGGTAGAACACGAGCAGTACTTC.

V gene TRBV27 combines with J gene TRBJ2-1, with TRBD2 matching over 8 bases. The germline V gene has CDR1 MNHEY and CDR2 SMNVEV (reference sequence). Germline trimming cut 4 bases from V and 2 bases from J; bases unmatched to any gene: 4. This CDR3 has 15 amino acids. This CDR3 reads CASSYTSGAYNEQFF. As DNA, the CDR3 is TGTGCCAGCAGTTATACTAGCGGAGCCTACAATGAGCAGTTCTTC.

This clonotype showed up many times. J is TRBJ2-7 and V is TRBV18, with 9 bases that match TRBD1. V lost 5 bases to trimming and J lost 6 bases; unmatched junction nucleotides: 5. Germline V CDR1 and CDR2: KGHSH, LQKENI. This CDR3 has 13 amino acids. The CDR3 spells CASSAGTGLEQYF. The CDR3 DNA reads as TGTGCCAGCTCAGCCGGGACAGGGCTCGAGCAGTACTTC.

This clonotype was detected ten times or more. The chain uses TRBV11-2 and TRBJ2-7, with 8 nucleotides matching TRBD2. The CDR3 contains 14 residues. The V gene's germline CDR1 is SGHAT and CDR2 FQNNGV. In nucleotides, the CDR3 is TGTGCATCGAGGCGACTAGCGCTCTCCTACGAGCAGTACTTC. It specifies CASRRLALSYEQYF.

The chain combines TRBV19 with TRBJ1-1, with 10 positions matching TRBD1. After removal of 8 bases from V and 0 bases from J, the junction contained 9 bases not matched to a gene. CDR1 is LNHDA, CDR2 SQIVND, per germline (reference sequence). The CDR3 runs 16 residues. The CDR3 DNA sequence: TGTGCCAGTCTACGACGACAGGGGGCAATGAACACTGAAGCTTTCTTT. It is translated as CASLRRQGAMNTEAFF.

This clonotype came up many times. The rearrangement uses TRBV11-2 and TRBJ2-1; 7 bases fit TRBD2. The CDR3 consists of 17 residues. After removal of 2 bases from V and 1 base from J, the junction contained 8 bases not matched to a gene. The germline gives CDR1 SGHAT, CDR2 FQNNGV. For the CDR3, the DNA is TGTGCCAGCAGCTTAAGGGGCCGGGAGGTTTCCTACAATGAGCAGTTCTTC. Translating gives CASSLRGREVSYNEQFF.

This clonotype was recorded a few times. The chain recombines TRBV19 with TRBJ2-1; TRBD2 matches at 15 bases. Germline V lookup: CDR1 LNHDA, CDR2 SQIVND (reference sequence). The junction had 8 bases not matched to a gene; V was cut back by 4 bases and J by 4 bases. The CDR3 covers 18 residues. The CDR3 DNA reads TGTGCCAGTAGTACCCCCCCAGGACTAGCGGGAGGGTACAATGAGCAGTTCTTC. Translating it yields CASSTPPGLAGGYNEQFF.

The chain recombines TRBV7-8 with TRBJ1-4; D is ambiguous. Trimming took 5 bases from V and 8 from J, leaving 18 bases between them. Germline V gene data show CDR1 as SGHVS and CDR2 as FQNEAQ. This CDR3 comprises 15 residues. CDR3 coding DNA: TGTGCCAGCAGCCAACCGAGGGCAGGCCCGGAAAAACTGTTTTTT. This translates into CASSQPRAGPEKLFF. The full variable domain, its missing parts supplied by reference TRBV7-8 and TRBJ1-4, is GAGVSQSPRYKVAKRGQDVALRCDPISGHVSLFWYQQALGQGPEFLTYFQNEAQLDKSGLPSDRFFAERPEGSVSTLKIQRTQQEDSAVYLCASSQPRAGPEKLFFGSGTQLSVL.

This sequence joins TRBV6-2 or TRBV6-3 and TRBJ2-5; D possibly corresponds to TRBD2 (6 bases). Germline loops: CDR1 MNHEY, CDR2 SVGEGT. The CDR3 runs to 18 residues. The V end lost 8 bases, the J end lost 7 bases, and 32 bases lay between the germline ends. CDR3 loop: CASRGRRDGGIFDGTQYF. The CDR3 DNA follows: TGTGCCAGCCGCGGACGTAGGGACGGGGGAATATTCGATGGGACCCAGTACTTC.

This clonotype appeared many times. CDR3 residues: CASSFSPPTTEAFF. Here the CDR3 DNA reads TGTGCCAGCAGTTTTTCCCCGCCCACCACTGAAGCTTTCTTT. This chain connects TRBV12-3 or TRBV12-4 to TRBJ1-1; no reliable D call. CDR3 length equals 14 residues. The ends were cut back, 3 bases at V and 4 bases at J, with 12 bases in the middle.

At least ten counts were recorded for this clonotype. V and J are TRBV20-1 and TRBJ2-3; D is perhaps TRBD1 (5 bases). Germline CDR1 and CDR2: DFQATT and SNEGSKA (reference sequence). The CDR3 extends over 13 amino acids. Trimming pared 6 bases from V and 4 bases from J, leaving 14 bases between. CDR3 sequence reads: CSAPPSGSDTQYF. Written as DNA, the CDR3 is TGCAGTGCCCCACCCTCAGGGTCAGATACGCAGTATTTT.

The rearrangement joins TRBV20-1 to TRBJ2-5, with 9 bases that match TRBD2. This CDR3 comprises 14 residues. Germline values: CDR1 DFQATT, CDR2 SNEGSKA (reference sequence). Losses at the gene ends were 4 bases for V and 4 bases for J; bases not matched to a gene: 7. The DNA for the CDR3 is TGCAGTGCTACCTTAGCGGGAGTCTCAGAGACCCAGTACTTC. Its protein is CSATLAGVSETQYF.

This clonotype was seen ten or more times. V is TRBV3-1 and J is TRBJ2-1; TRBD2 aligns across 14 bases. CDR3 length: 17 amino acids. Germline trimming cut 4 bases from V and 0 bases from J; bases unmatched to any gene: 2. In germline, CDR1 is LGHDT, CDR2 YNNKEL (reference sequence). The DNA of the CDR3 is TGTGCCAGCAGCCCGGGACTAGCGGGAGTCTCCTACAATGAGCAGTTCTTC. It specifies CASSPGLAGVSYNEQFF.

This clonotype showed up many times. The J gene is TRBJ1-5, the V gene TRBV28; unclear D gene. The CDR3 is 16 residues long. V dropped 7 bases and J dropped 0 bases, with 16 bases sitting between them. Looked up from germline, CDR1 is MDHEN and CDR2 is SYDVKM. The CDR3 bases are TGTGCCAGCATCCCTGAATTTGGGTATAGCAATCAGCCCCAGCATTTT. Its protein is CASIPEFGYSNQPQHF.